Listed below are T cell receptor beta chains from one sample, sequenced in a study of T cells in Graves' hyperthyroidism and ophthalmopathy. TCRdb passed the multiplex PCR reads through MiXCR, listing each CDR3 protein once. The table has around 300,000 distinct CDR3 sequences, over 11% seen once. The source material was blood. These receptors came from a woman younger than 45 with Graves' hyperthyroidism. Each CDR3 is given with its conserved first and last residue.

>TRBV6-2/TRBV6-3
CASSPTGGTQFF
>TRBV7-2
CASSSDSGKTGELFF
>TRBV18
CASSPNPGTGTGYTF
>TRBV20-1
CSARGLAQETQYF
>TRBV20-1
CSARGGQPLAGGSPYEQYF
>TRBV19
CASTMSGRLHF
>TRBV5-1
CASSAGQGRFGNTIYF
>TRBV12-3/TRBV12-4
CASSSWTSGRLIEQFF
>TRBV18
CASSPNRGVSTEAFF
>TRBV6-1
CASRPGGGLVPQHF
>TRBV7-9
CASSYTGTEGYGYTF
>TRBV6-1
CAMRQKEPGVAGGELFF
>TRBV27
CASGERSGNTIYF
>TRBV5-1
CASSLGSNHPAGELFF
>TRBV10-3
CASGGSGSGAYEQYF
>TRBV10-2
CASRSLAGDRGNEQFF